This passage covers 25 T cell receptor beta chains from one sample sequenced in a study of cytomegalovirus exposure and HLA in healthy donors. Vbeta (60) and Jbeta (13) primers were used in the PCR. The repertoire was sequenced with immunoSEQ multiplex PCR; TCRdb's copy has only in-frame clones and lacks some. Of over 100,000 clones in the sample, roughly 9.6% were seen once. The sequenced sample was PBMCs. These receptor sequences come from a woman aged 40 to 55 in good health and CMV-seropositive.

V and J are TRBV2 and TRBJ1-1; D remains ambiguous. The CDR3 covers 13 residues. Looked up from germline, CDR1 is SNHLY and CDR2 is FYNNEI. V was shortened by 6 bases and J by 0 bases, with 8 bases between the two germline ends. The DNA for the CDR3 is TGTGCCAGCAGAGTAGAACTGAACACTGAAGCTTTCTTT. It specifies CASRVELNTEAFF.

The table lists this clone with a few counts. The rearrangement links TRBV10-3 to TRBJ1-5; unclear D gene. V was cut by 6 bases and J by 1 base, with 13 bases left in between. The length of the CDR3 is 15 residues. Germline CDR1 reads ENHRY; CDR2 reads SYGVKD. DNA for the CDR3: TGTGCCATCAGGGGAGACACAGCGAGCAATCAGCCCCAGCATTTT. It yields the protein CAIRGDTASNQPQHF.

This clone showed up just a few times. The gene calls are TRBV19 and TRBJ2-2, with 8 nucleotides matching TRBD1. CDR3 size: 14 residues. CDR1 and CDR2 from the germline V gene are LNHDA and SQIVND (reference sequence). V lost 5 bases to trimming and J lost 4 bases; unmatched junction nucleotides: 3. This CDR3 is CASSLTGATGELFF. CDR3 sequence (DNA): TGTGCCAGTAGTTTGACAGGGGCCACCGGGGAGCTGTTTTTT.

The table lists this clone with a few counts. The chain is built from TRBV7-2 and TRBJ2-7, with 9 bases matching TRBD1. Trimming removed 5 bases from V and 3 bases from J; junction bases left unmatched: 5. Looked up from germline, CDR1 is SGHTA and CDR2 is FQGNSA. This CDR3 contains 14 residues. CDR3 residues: CASSRDRAIYEQYF. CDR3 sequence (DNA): TGTGCCAGCAGCCGGGACAGGGCGATCTACGAGCAGTACTTC.

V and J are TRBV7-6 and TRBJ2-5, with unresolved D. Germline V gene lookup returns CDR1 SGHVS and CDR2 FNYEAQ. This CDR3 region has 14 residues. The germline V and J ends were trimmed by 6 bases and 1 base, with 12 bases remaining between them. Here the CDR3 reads CASRHGATQETQYF. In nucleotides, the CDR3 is TGTGCCAGCAGACACGGAGCTACCCAAGAGACCCAGTACTTC.

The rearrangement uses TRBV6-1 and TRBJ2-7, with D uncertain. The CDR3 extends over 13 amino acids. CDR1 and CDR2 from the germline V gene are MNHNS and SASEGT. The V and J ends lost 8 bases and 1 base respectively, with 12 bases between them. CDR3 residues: CASSYVQSYEQYF. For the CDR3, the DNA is TGTGCCAGCTCGTACGTACAGTCCTACGAGCAGTACTTC.

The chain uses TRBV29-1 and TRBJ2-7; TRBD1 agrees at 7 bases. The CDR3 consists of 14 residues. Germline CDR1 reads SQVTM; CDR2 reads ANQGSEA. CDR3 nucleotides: TGCAGTGTGATAGCCGGGACAGCACTATACGAGCAGTACTTC. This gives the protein CSVIAGTALYEQYF.

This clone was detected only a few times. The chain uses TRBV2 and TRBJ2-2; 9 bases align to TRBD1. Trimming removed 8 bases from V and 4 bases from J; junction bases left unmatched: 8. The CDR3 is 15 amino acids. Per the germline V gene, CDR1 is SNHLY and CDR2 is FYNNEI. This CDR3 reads CASHWTGVGTGELFF. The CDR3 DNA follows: TGTGCCAGCCATTGGACAGGGGTTGGCACCGGGGAGCTGTTTTTT.

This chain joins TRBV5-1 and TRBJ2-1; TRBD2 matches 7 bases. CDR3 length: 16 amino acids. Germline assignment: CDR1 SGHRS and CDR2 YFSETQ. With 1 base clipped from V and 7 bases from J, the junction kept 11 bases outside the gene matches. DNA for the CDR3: TGCGCCAGCAGCTTGTTGGCGGCCCGAGCGGGGAATGAGCAGTTCTTC. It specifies CASSLLAARAGNEQFF.

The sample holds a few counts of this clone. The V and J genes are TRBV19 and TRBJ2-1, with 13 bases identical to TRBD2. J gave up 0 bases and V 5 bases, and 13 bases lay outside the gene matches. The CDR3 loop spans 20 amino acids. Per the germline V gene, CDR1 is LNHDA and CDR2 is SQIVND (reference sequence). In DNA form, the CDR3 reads TGTGCCAGTAGTGGAATCTGGACTAGCGGGGGTATACTCTCCTACAATGAGCAGTTCTTC. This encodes CASSGIWTSGGILSYNEQFF.

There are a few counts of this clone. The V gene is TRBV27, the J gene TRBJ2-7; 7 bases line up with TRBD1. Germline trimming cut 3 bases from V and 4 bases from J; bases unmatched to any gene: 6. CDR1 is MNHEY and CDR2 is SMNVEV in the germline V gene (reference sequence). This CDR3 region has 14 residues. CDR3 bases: TGTGCCAGCAGTTTCAGGGGGATCTGGTACGAGCAGTACTTC. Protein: CASSFRGIWYEQYF.

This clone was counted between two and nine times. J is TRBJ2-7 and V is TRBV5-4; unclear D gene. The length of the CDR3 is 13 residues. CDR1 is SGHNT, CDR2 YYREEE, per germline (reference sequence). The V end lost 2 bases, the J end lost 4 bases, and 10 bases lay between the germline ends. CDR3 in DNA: TGTGCCAGCAGCTTCAATACAGCTTACGAGCAGTACTTC. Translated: CASSFNTAYEQYF.

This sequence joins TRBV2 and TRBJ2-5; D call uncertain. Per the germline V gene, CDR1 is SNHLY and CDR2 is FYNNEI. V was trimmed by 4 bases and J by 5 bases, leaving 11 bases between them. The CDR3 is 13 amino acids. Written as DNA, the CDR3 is TGTGCCAGCAGTGGCCAGGTAAAGGAGACCCAGTACTTC. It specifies CASSGQVKETQYF.

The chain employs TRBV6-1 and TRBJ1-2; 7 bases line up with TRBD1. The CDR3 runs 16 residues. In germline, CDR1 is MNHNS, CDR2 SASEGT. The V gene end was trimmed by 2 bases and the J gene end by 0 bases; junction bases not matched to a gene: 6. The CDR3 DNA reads TGTGCCAGCAGTGAAATAACAGGGGTTCCTAACTATGGCTACACCTTC. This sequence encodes CASSEITGVPNYGYTF.

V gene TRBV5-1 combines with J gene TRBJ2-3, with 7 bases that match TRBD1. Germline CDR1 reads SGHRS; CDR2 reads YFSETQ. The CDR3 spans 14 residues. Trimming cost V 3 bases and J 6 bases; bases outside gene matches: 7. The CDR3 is CASSWDREEDTQYF. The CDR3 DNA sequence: TGCGCCAGCAGCTGGGACAGAGAGGAGGATACGCAGTATTTT.

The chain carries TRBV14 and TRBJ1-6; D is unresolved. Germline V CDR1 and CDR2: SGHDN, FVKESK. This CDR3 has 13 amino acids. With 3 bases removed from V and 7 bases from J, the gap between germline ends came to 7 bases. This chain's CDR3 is CASSHYRNSPLHF. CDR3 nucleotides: TGTGCCAGCAGCCACTACAGAAATTCACCCCTCCACTTT. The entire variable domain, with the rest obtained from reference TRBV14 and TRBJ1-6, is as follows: EAGVTQFPSHSVIEKGQTVTLRCDPISGHDNLYWYRRVMGKEIKFLLHFVKESKQDESGMPNNRFLAERTGGTYSTLKVQPAELEDSGVYFCASSHYRNSPLHFGNGTRLTVT.

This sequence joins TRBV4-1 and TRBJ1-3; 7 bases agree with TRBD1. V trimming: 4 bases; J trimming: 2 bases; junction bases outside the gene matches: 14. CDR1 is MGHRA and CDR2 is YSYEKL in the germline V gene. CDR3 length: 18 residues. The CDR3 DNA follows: TGCGCCAGCAGCCTACCTACAGGGGACTCGGGCCCTGGAAACACCATATATTTT. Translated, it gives CASSLPTGDSGPGNTIYF.

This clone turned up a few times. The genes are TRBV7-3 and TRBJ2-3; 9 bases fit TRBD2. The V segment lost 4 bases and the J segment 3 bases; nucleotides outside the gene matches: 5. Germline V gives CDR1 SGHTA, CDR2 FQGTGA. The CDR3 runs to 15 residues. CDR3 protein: CASSSAGGVTDTQYF. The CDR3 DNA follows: TGTGCCAGCAGCTCGGCGGGGGGGGTAACAGATACGCAGTATTTT.

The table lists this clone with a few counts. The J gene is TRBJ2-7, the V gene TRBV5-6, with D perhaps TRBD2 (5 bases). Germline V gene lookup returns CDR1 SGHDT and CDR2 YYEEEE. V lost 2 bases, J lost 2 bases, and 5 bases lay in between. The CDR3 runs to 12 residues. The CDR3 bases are TGTGCCAGCAGCTTCGGGGCCTACGAGCAGTACTTC. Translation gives CASSFGAYEQYF.

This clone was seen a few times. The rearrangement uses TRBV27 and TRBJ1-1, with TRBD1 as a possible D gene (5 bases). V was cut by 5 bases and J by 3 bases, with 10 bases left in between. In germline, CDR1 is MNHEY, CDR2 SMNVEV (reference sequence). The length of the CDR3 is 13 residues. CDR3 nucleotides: TGTGCCAGCAGTGTCCAGGGTGACACTGAAGCTTTCTTT. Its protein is CASSVQGDTEAFF.

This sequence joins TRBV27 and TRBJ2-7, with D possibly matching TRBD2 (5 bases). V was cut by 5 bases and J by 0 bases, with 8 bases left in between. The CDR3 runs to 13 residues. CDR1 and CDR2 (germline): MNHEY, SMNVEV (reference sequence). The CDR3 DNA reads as TGTGCCAGCAGTAGTGGGAGCTCCTACGAGCAGTACTTC. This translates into CASSSGSSYEQYF.

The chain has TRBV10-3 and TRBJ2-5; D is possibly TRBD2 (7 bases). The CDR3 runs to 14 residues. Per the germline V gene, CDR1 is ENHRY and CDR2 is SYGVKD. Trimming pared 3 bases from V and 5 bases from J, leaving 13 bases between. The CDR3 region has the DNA TGTGCCATCAGTGATCTCGCGGGGGCGGAGACCCAGTACTTC. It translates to CAISDLAGAETQYF.

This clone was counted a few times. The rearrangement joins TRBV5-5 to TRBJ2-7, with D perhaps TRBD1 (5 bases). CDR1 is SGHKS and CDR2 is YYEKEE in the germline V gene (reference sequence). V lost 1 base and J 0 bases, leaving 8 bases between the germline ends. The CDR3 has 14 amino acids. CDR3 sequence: CASSLQGRSYEQYF. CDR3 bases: TGTGCCAGCAGCTTGCAGGGCCGCTCCTACGAGCAGTACTTC.

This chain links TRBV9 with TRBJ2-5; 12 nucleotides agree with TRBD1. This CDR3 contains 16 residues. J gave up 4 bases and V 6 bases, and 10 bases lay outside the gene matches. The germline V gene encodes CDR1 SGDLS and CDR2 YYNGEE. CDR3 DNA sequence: TGTGCCAGCACCCCGGGACAGGGGGCGCTGGGAGAGACCCAGTACTTC. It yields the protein CASTPGQGALGETQYF.

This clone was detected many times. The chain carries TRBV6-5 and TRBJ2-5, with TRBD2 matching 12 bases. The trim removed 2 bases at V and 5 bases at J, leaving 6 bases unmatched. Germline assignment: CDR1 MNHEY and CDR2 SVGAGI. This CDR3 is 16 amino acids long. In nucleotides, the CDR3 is TGTGCCAGCAGTTACGCGCTAGCGGGGGGGCGGGAGACCCAGTACTTC. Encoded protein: CASSYALAGGRETQYF.